The 27 T cell receptor beta chains presented below share a single source sample, sequenced in a study of CD8 T cells in ankylosing spondylitis (dated by TCRdb to between 2016 and 2019). Beyond this particular receptor, the publication reports: A TCR beta motif of eight highly homologous amino acid variants appeared characteristic of blood from ankylosing spondylitis patients.

No antigen has been assigned to these receptors. Library method: 5' RACE. These reads were obtained on an Illumina HiSeq 2500. TCRdb trimmed public reads at Q25 via fastp, called clones via MiXCR and kept in-frame beta chains. Identical CDR3 proteins give one entry, which carries the most common genes and DNA. In all, the sample holds about 500,000 distinct CDR3 sequences, and approximately 5% of those were seen once. The ten most abundant clones make up around 3.4% of the sample. Material: blood, either unsorted or a sorted T cell fraction (not recorded which). Every receptor here comes from a male donor with ankylosing spondylitis.

J is TRBJ1-2 and V is TRBV18; D not certain. CDR1 is KGHSH, CDR2 LQKENI, per germline. The CDR3 sequence is 13 residues long. Trimming shortened V by 2 bases and J by 7 bases, and 11 bases separated the two germline ends. Here the CDR3 reads CASSPTAQVGYTF. CDR3 bases: TGTGCCAGCTCACCAACTGCGCAGGTTGGCTACACCTTC. The variable domain in full, completed from reference TRBV18 and TRBJ1-2, reads NAGVMQNPRHLVRRRGQEARLRCSPMKGHSHVYWYRQLPEEGLKFMVYLQKENIIDESGMPKERFSAEFPKEGPSILRIQQVVRGDSAAYFCASSPTAQVGYTFGSGTRLTVV.

Many counts were recorded for this clonotype. The genes are TRBV11-2 and TRBJ1-5; no clear D gene. V was cut by 5 bases and J by 5 bases, with 10 bases left in between. The CDR3 has 13 amino acids. From germline, CDR1 is SGHAT and CDR2 FQNNGV. The CDR3 is CASSRGVDQPQHF. DNA for the CDR3: TGTGCCAGCAGCCGCGGGGTCGATCAGCCCCAGCATTTT.

The sample holds many counts of this clonotype. This chain connects TRBV5-1 to TRBJ2-5; 8 nucleotides match TRBD1. The V gene's germline CDR1 is SGHRS and CDR2 YFSETQ. V shed 4 bases, J shed 5 bases, and the junction held 7 bases outside the gene matches. The CDR3 contains 14 residues. The CDR3 is CASSLQDRAETQYF. DNA for the CDR3: TGCGCCAGCAGCCTTCAGGACAGGGCGGAGACCCAGTACTTC. The entire variable domain, with the rest obtained from reference TRBV5-1 and TRBJ2-5, is as follows: KAGVTQTPRYLIKTRGQQVTLSCSPISGHRSVSWYQQTPGQGLQFLFEYFSETQRNKGNFPGRFSGRQFSNSRSEMNVSTLELGDSALYLCASSLQDRAETQYFGPGTRLLVL.

This clonotype was detected many times. The chain is built from TRBV5-1 and TRBJ2-3, with D perhaps given as TRBD1 or TRBD2 (5 bases each). Germline lookup yields CDR1 SGHRS and CDR2 YFSETQ. V lost 0 bases and J 1 base, leaving 9 bases between the germline ends. CDR3 length equals 15 residues. CDR3 protein: CASSLAGTGTDTQYF. The CDR3 DNA follows: TGCGCCAGCAGCTTGGCCGGGACGGGCACAGATACGCAGTATTTT.

The genes are TRBV4-3 and TRBJ2-2; unclear D gene. Trimming took off 1 base at V and 5 bases at J, with 11 bases between the two ends. Germline assignment: CDR1 LGHNA and CDR2 YSLEER. The CDR3 is 15 amino acids. CDR3 bases: TGCGCCAGCAGCCAAGGGCGGTGGTGGACCGGGGAGCTGTTTTTT. Translating it yields CASSQGRWWTGELFF.

This clonotype was observed at least ten times. V usage is TRBV10-3 and J usage is TRBJ2-3; 10 positions match TRBD1. With 3 bases clipped from V and 3 bases from J, the junction kept 12 bases outside the gene matches. CDR1 is ENHRY and CDR2 is SYGVKD in the germline V gene. The CDR3 spans 18 residues. CDR3 sequence (DNA): TGTGCCATCAGTGAATTGGGGACAGGGGTCGTCTTAACAGATACGCAGTATTTT. Residues: CAISELGTGVVLTDTQYF.

This clonotype was seen ten or more times. V usage is TRBV5-1 and J usage is TRBJ2-5; TRBD1 matches 9 bases. The CDR3 extends over 15 amino acids. Trimming at V came to 2 bases and at J to 5 bases, leaving 7 bases not matched to a gene. The germline CDR1 and CDR2 sequences are SGHRS and YFSETQ. The CDR3: CASSFLGQGSETQYF. The CDR3 nucleotides are TGCGCCAGCAGCTTTTTGGGACAGGGTTCGGAGACCCAGTACTTC.

This clonotype came up many times. This chain joins TRBV4-3 and TRBJ1-2, with D unclear. Trimming took 4 bases from V and 2 from J, leaving 17 bases between them. The CDR3 consists of 16 residues. Germline lookup yields CDR1 LGHNA and CDR2 YSLEER. The CDR3 nucleotides read TGCGCCAGCAGCCTCCAAAGCGGACTGCCCAACTATGGCTACACCTTC. It specifies CASSLQSGLPNYGYTF.

The rearrangement links TRBV7-8 to TRBJ2-5, with TRBD2 matching 7 bases. After removal of 5 bases from V and 4 bases from J, the junction contained 10 bases not matched to a gene. This CDR3 comprises 15 residues. Germline V gene data show CDR1 as SGHVS and CDR2 as FQNEAQ. The DNA of the CDR3 is TGTGCCAGCAGCGCCGCCCCGACTAGCATAGAGACCCAGTACTTC. Amino acid sequence: CASSAAPTSIETQYF.

This clonotype was seen repeatedly, ten times or more. The chain carries TRBV12-3 or TRBV12-4 and TRBJ1-2; D unclear. V was shortened by 6 bases and J by 4 bases, with 9 bases between the two germline ends. The CDR3 totals 12 residues. The CDR3 loop reads CASRARSYGYTF. The CDR3 DNA is TGTGCCAGCAGGGCTCGTAGCTATGGCTACACCTTC.

The chain uses TRBV20-1 and TRBJ2-1, with 12 bases matching TRBD2. J lost 10 bases, V lost 5 bases, and 12 bases had no gene match. The CDR3 consists of 15 residues. CDR1 is DFQATT and CDR2 is SNEGSKA in the germline V gene (reference sequence). The CDR3 coding sequence is TGCAGTGCTTCCAAGACTAGCGGGAGTTCCGGGGAGCAGTTCTTC. It codes for CSASKTSGSSGEQFF.

This clonotype was seen repeatedly, ten times or more. The V and J genes are TRBV12-3 or TRBV12-4 and TRBJ1-1; D call uncertain. Trimming shortened V by 6 bases and J by 3 bases, and 14 bases separated the two germline ends. The CDR3 has 14 amino acids. CDR3 DNA sequence: TGTGCCAGCAGCCTCTTTACTTCGGACACTGAAGCTTTCTTT. This gives the protein CASSLFTSDTEAFF.

Ten or more counts support this clonotype. The CDR3 region has the DNA TGTGCCAGCACGCCCTACAGGGGGAGTTATGGCTACACCTTC. This encodes CASTPYRGSYGYTF. The chain couples TRBV12-3 or TRBV12-4 to TRBJ1-2; 8 bases agree with TRBD1. The CDR3 consists of 14 residues. V trimming: 7 bases; J trimming: 5 bases; junction bases outside the gene matches: 9.

This clonotype has a count of ten or more. The chain joins TRBV5-1 to TRBJ2-7, with D perhaps TRBD2 (6 bases). Trimming pared 4 bases from V and 3 bases from J, leaving 11 bases between. The CDR3 has 13 residues. In germline, CDR1 is SGHRS, CDR2 YFSETQ. The CDR3 spells CASSPGVNYEQYF. The DNA of the CDR3 is TGCGCCAGCAGCCCGGGGGTCAACTACGAGCAGTACTTC.

This clonotype has at least ten counts. This rearrangement joins TRBV10-2 to TRBJ1-1; D is possibly TRBD1 (5 bases). V shed 4 bases and J shed 1 base, with 13 bases lying between them. This CDR3 is 15 amino acids long. CDR1 and CDR2 from the germline V gene are WSHSY and SAAADI. The CDR3 region has the DNA TGCGCCAGCAGTGCCGTAAATGGGGGGAACACTGAAGCTTTCTTT. Its translation is CASSAVNGGNTEAFF.

This chain uses TRBV12-3 or TRBV12-4 with TRBJ2-7; no clear D. The CDR3 has 11 amino acids. V lost 4 bases to trimming and J lost 5 bases, with 6 bases between them. The CDR3 region is CASSSSNEQYF. Here the CDR3 DNA reads TGTGCCAGCAGTTCAAGTAACGAGCAGTACTTC.

This clonotype was picked up many times. The chain combines TRBV20-1 with TRBJ1-1; 8 nucleotides agree with TRBD1. J lost 3 bases, V lost 2 bases, and 8 bases had no gene match. From germline, CDR1 is DFQATT and CDR2 SNEGSKA (reference sequence). The CDR3 consists of 15 residues. Here the CDR3 DNA reads TGCAGTGCTAGACAGACAGGGGAGGTCGACACTGAAGCTTTCTTT. Translating gives CSARQTGEVDTEAFF.

This clonotype showed up many times. This chain links TRBV5-1 with TRBJ2-7; TRBD1 might be the D (5 bases). The CDR3 consists of 14 residues. In germline, CDR1 is SGHRS, CDR2 YFSETQ. Trimming stripped 4 bases from V and 1 base from J, with 12 bases between. The CDR3 region is CASSPTQGSYEQYF. CDR3 in DNA: TGCGCCAGCAGCCCCACCCAGGGTTCCTACGAGCAGTACTTC.

This clonotype was observed at least ten times. This chain uses TRBV11-2 with TRBJ2-2; TRBD1 agrees at 8 bases. J lost 4 bases, V lost 3 bases, and 7 bases had no gene match. The CDR3 length is 16 residues. The germline CDR1 and CDR2 sequences are SGHAT and FQNNGV. This CDR3 is CASSFGRGRATGELFF. CDR3 in DNA: TGTGCCAGCAGCTTTGGCAGGGGGCGCGCCACCGGGGAGCTGTTTTTT.

This clonotype was found many times. The chain links TRBV28 to TRBJ2-6, with D unresolved. The CDR3 is 14 residues long. Trimming took off 5 bases at V and 4 bases at J, with 9 bases between the two ends. Germline values: CDR1 MDHEN, CDR2 SYDVKM. CDR3 bases: TGTGCCAGCAGTGTATTAGTGGGGGCCAACGTCCTGACTTTC. Translated, it gives CASSVLVGANVLTF.

This clonotype was observed many times. The J gene is TRBJ1-5, the V gene TRBV7-9; D gene unclear. Germline CDR1 SEHNR, CDR2 FQNEAQ (reference sequence). CDR3 length: 13 residues. V lost 4 bases to trimming and J lost 4 bases, with 8 bases between them. CDR3 DNA: TGTGCCAGCAGCTCGGACCTGAATCAGCCCCAGCATTTT. Residues: CASSSDLNQPQHF.

This clonotype occurred many times. This chain joins TRBV20-1 and TRBJ1-2; the match to TRBD1 covers 9 bases. Germline V lookup: CDR1 DFQATT, CDR2 SNEGSKA (reference sequence). V was clipped by 7 bases and J by 1 base; unmatched bases: 1. The CDR3 runs to 12 residues. The CDR3 DNA is TGCAGTGGGACAGGGGTTAACTATGGCTACACCTTC. Its translation is CSGTGVNYGYTF.

About this clonotype itself: Since a much larger clone is just one base distant, this may be a read error. The V and J genes are TRBV20-1 and TRBJ2-3; D unclear. CDR3 length equals 14 residues. Germline V gene lookup returns CDR1 DFQATT and CDR2 SNEGSKA (reference sequence). CDR3 protein: CSVRDLRGTDTQYF. CDR3 sequence (DNA): TGCAGTGTTAGAGACCTCCGAGGCACAGATACGCAGTATTTT.

The sample holds many counts of this clonotype. This sequence joins TRBV7-9 and TRBJ1-2, with TRBD1 as a possible D gene (6 bases). The CDR3 is 13 residues long. Trimming took 6 bases from V and 4 from J, leaving 12 bases between them. Looked up from germline, CDR1 is SEHNR and CDR2 is FQNEAQ (reference sequence). The CDR3: CASRTTGLYGYTF. The CDR3 DNA reads TGTGCCAGCAGGACGACAGGTCTCTATGGCTACACCTTC.

This clonotype was counted many times. The chain carries TRBV20-1 and TRBJ1-5; no reliable D call. Germline CDR1 DFQATT, CDR2 SNEGSKA (reference sequence). V was clipped by 5 bases and J by 4 bases, with 12 bases between them. The CDR3 is 13 residues long. The CDR3 DNA follows: TGCAGTGCTGGCGGACGGATAAATCAGCCCCAGCATTTT. Amino acid sequence: CSAGGRINQPQHF.

This clonotype was counted many times. The V call is TRBV5-1, the J call TRBJ1-2; a possible D gene is TRBD1 (6 bases). Germline V gene lookup returns CDR1 SGHRS and CDR2 YFSETQ. The V and J ends lost 0 bases and 0 bases respectively, with 9 bases between them. The CDR3 contains 15 residues. CDR3 nucleotides: TGCGCCAGCAGCTTGGAAGGACAGACTAACTATGGCTACACCTTC. Protein product: CASSLEGQTNYGYTF. Using reference TRBV5-1 and TRBJ1-2 for the parts outside the CDR3, the full variable domain is KAGVTQTPRYLIKTRGQQVTLSCSPISGHRSVSWYQQTPGQGLQFLFEYFSETQRNKGNFPGRFSGRQFSNSRSEMNVSTLELGDSALYLCASSLEGQTNYGYTFGSGTRLTVV.

This clonotype was detected ten times or more. The chain carries TRBV27 and TRBJ2-1; 10 bases align to TRBD2. Germline assignment: CDR1 MNHEY and CDR2 SMNVEV (reference sequence). The junction had 15 bases not matched to a gene; V was cut back by 3 bases and J by 7 bases. The length of the CDR3 is 18 residues. CDR3 bases: TGTGCCAGCAGTTTCTCGGGTTTGGGGCTAGCGGGAGCAAATGAGCAGTTCTTC. Amino acid sequence: CASSFSGLGLAGANEQFF.